One T cell receptor beta chain is described in this entry. Its antigen has not been determined. It has no much larger one-base neighbor in the sample; base qualities were not kept. This sample was taken from a study of blood T cell repertoires in COVID-19 (dated by TCRdb to the early 2020s). For the wider study: The collaborator samples originated in the United States, Italy and Spain and spanned the acute and convalescent phases of COVID-19. The material from the prospective study consisted of cDNA or gDNA derived from T cells, B-cell-depleted T cells, or PBMCs. Subjects who had been exposed to COVID-19, were actively infected with it, or had recovered from it provided the deeply sampled blood TCRbeta repertoires that made up the dataset. The repertoires were released in a freely available public database meant as a resource for research on the immune response to SARS-CoV-2. The samples were drawn from the first 160 participants of the ongoing ImmuneRACE study and from some 1,300 subjects provided by 6 global collaborators. A de-identified subject ID, COVID-19 status, age in years and sex were almost always included in the sample metadata. Where available, HLA class I and class II types were taken from metadata supplied by the sample provider and were not determined by assay-based typing. Findings and caveats that apply to the study as a whole: Clinical and demographic metadata were provided uncurated, with the amount varying by source and participant.

The collaborating institutions used their own protocols to collect whole blood in K2EDTA tubes. For TCRbeta analysis, collaborators shipped samples in one of three forms: frozen whole blood, isolated PBMCs, or DNA extracted from either of those sample types. From the cysteine through the phenylalanine, the CDR3 covers 15 amino acids. Only the CDR3 part of the read is kept: 45 bases, read in frame from the first base. CDR1 SGHRS and CDR2 YFSETQ are derived from the germline V gene. V is pared back by 1 base and J by 6 bases, with 13 bases lying between the germline termini. TCRbeta CDR3 regions were amplified from genomic DNA by means of the immunoSEQ Assay, a bias-controlled multiplex PCR. In the authors' own workflow: Nucleated cell counts per sample were estimated from amplification of reference gene primers within the assay. Sequence reads were collapsed and filtered to measure the absolute abundance of every unique TCRbeta CDR3 rearrangement. For each sample, productive Simpson clonality was calculated as the square root of Simpson's diversity index over productive rearrangements. The immuneACCESS repertoire file appears here via TCRdb, limited to in-frame rearrangements. These files lack a portion of the clones; in checked studies, under half of the deficit traces to unresolved V genes, and the cause of the others is not known. That table gives V, J and clone size, and the DNA gave D and trimming. In all, the sample holds a few hundred thousand clones, and approximately 85% of those were seen once. The ten largest clones add up to about 11% of the sample.

The V gene is TRBV5-1 and the J gene is TRBJ2-2, with the D gene too uncertain to name. The sample comprised peripheral blood. This TCR came from a woman in her 70s with acute or convalescent COVID-19. This receptor carries the CDR3 CASSLTGLVSGELFF. The DNA sequence is given as TGCGCCAGCAGCTTGACCGGGTTGGTCTCCGGGGAGCTGTTTTTT.